The present entry profiles one T cell receptor beta chain with its context. What it recognizes is unknown. The data originate from a study of tumor-infiltrating lymphocytes in localized non-small cell lung cancer. Study observations and caveats: Compared with uninvolved lung, tumors showed higher T cell infiltration by TCRbeta sequencing.

The data were produced by immunoSEQ multiplex PCR, yet TCRdb's version contains in-frame clones alone and is incomplete. The sample lists tens of thousands of clones; less than 70% were seen once. Germline V gene data show CDR1 as SQVTM and CDR2 as ANQGSEA. CDR3 length: 13 amino acids. V lost 7 bases to trimming and J lost 7 bases; unmatched junction nucleotides: 6. The chain carries TRBV29-1 and TRBJ1-6; 8 bases are shared with TRBD1. This TCR came from a human donor with non-small cell lung cancer. The sample taken for sequencing was lung tumor tissue. CDR3 region: CSARQGYNSPLHF. The CDR3 nucleotides are TGCAGCGCCCGACAGGGGTACAATTCACCCCTCCACTTT.